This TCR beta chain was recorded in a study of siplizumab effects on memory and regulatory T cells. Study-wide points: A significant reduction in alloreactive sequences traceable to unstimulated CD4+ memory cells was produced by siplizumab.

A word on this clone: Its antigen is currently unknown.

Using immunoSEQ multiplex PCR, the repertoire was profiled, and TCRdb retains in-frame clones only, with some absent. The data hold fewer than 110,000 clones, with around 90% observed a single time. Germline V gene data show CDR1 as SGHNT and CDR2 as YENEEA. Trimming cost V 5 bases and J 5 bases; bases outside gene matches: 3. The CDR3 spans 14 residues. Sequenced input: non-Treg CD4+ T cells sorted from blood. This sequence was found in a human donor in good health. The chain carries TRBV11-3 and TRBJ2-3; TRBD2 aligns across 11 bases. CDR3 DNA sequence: TGTGCCAGCAGCCCAGGGACTAGCGGAGATACGCAGTATTTT. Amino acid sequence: CASSPGTSGDTQYF.